This TCR beta chain was documented in a study of T cells in localized non-small cell lung cancer. Study-wide results and caveats: The study found T cell clonality highest in uninvolved adjacent lung, above tumor.

The CDR3 loop spans 14 amino acids. The V gene's germline CDR1 is MNHEY and CDR2 SVGAGI. The V gene lost 4 bases and the J gene lost 2 bases, with 8 bases spanning the gap. Sequencing was performed with immunoSEQ multiplex PCR; in TCRdb, only in-frame clones are kept and a portion is missing. The table records about 83,000 clones, 80% of them present only once. Remarks on this clone: Antigen specificity is unknown.

This sequence joins TRBV6-5 and TRBJ2-2; no clear D gene. Sequencing used peripheral blood, obtained before any cancer treatment. The TCR originated in an older female donor with stage I lung adenocarcinoma. The CDR3 loop reads CASSWARNTGELFF. DNA of the CDR3: TGTGCCAGCAGTTGGGCCCGTAACACCGGGGAGCTGTTTTTT.